The 6 T cell receptor beta chains in this list originate from one sample, sequenced in a study of blood T cell repertoires in COVID-19. The data were produced by immunoSEQ multiplex PCR, yet TCRdb's version contains in-frame clones alone and is incomplete. The sample includes 250,000 or so clones, about four fifths of them seen just once. The sample consisted of peripheral blood. Receptor source: a man older than 75 with acute or convalescent COVID-19.

This clone was recorded only once. The rearrangement links TRBV5-4 to TRBJ2-7, with 10 positions matching TRBD1. The CDR3 is 15 residues long. V was pared by 1 base and J by 4 bases, with 5 bases of the junction left unmatched. Germline CDR1 reads SGHNT; CDR2 reads YYREEE (reference sequence). CDR3 residues: CASSLRRQGAYEQYF. The CDR3 nucleotides are TGTGCCAGCAGCTTGAGGAGACAGGGGGCGTACGAGCAGTACTTC.

The J gene is TRBJ2-1, the V gene TRBV9; 14 bases are a match to TRBD2. V was clipped by 4 bases and J by 8 bases; unmatched bases: 8. Per germline, CDR1 SGDLS and CDR2 YYNGEE. This CDR3 region has 16 residues. The CDR3 DNA reads TGTGCCAGCAGCCTTTTTGAGGGACTAGCGGGAGATGAGCAGTTCTTC. Translated: CASSLFEGLAGDEQFF. Full variable domain (remainder filled in from reference TRBV9 and TRBJ2-1): DSGVTQTPKHLITATGQRVTLRCSPRSGDLSVYWYQQSLDQGLQFLIQYYNGEERAKGNILERFSAQQFPDLHSELNLSSLELGDSALYFCASSLFEGLAGDEQFFGPGTRLTVL.

V and J are TRBV18 and TRBJ2-1, with 10 bases identical to TRBD2. This CDR3 spans 15 amino acids. In germline, CDR1 is KGHSH, CDR2 LQKENI. The ends lost 4 bases at V and 15 bases at J; junction bases unmatched: 15. Written as DNA, the CDR3 is TGTGCCAGCTCACTTAACCCGTCCGGGACTAGCGAAATGTTCTTC. This codes for CASSLNPSGTSEMFF.

J is TRBJ2-7 and V is TRBV6-5; 8 bases are a match to TRBD1. Germline V lookup: CDR1 MNHEY, CDR2 SVGAGI. V gave up 11 bases and J gave up 4 bases; unmatched junction bases: 13. CDR3 size: 14 residues. The CDR3 loop reads CASTPAGQGYEQYF. The CDR3, as DNA: TGTGCCTCCACACCGGCAGGACAGGGATACGAGCAGTACTTC.

The chain uses TRBV7-9 and TRBJ1-3; 7 nucleotides agree with TRBD1. Germline-derived CDR1 and CDR2 are SEHNR and FQNEAQ (reference sequence). V lost 4 bases and J lost 4; bases outside the gene matches: 10. The CDR3 covers 16 residues. CDR3 DNA sequence: TGTGCCAGCAGCTCCTCCGAGGGGGCGCGGGGAAACACCATATATTTT. Encoded protein: CASSSSEGARGNTIYF.

J is TRBJ1-2 and V is TRBV19; D possibly corresponds to TRBD1 (5 bases). Germline assignment: CDR1 LNHDA and CDR2 SQIVND (reference sequence). Trimming cost V 1 base and J 4 bases, with 16 bases left between them. The CDR3 spans 16 residues. CDR3 in amino acids: CASSIGYAGQLYGYTF. CDR3 DNA: TGTGCCAGTAGTATAGGTTATGCGGGGCAGCTCTATGGCTACACCTTC.